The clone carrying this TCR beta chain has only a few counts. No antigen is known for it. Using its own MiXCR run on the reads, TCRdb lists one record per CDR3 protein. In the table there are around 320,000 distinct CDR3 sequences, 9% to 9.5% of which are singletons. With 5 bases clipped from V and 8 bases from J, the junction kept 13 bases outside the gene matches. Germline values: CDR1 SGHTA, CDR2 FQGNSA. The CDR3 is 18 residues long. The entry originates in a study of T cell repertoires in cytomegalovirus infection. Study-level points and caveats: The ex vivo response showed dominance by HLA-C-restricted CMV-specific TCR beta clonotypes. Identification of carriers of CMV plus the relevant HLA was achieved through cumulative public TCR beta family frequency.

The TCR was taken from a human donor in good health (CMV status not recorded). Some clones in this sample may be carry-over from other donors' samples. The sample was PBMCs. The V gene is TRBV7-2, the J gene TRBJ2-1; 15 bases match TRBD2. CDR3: CASSRWGLAGGPTDEQFF. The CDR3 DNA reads TGTGCCAGCAGCCGCTGGGGACTAGCGGGAGGCCCTACGGATGAGCAGTTCTTC.